This T cell receptor (beta chain) comes out of a study of blood T cell repertoires in COVID-19. About the study: The samples span acute and convalescent COVID-19 from the United States, Italy and Spain. PBMCs, B-cell-depleted T cells, or T cells provided the cDNA or gDNA that made up the material.

Seattle's cohort entered during active infection and was followed longitudinally. Per the authors' pipeline: Reference gene primers were amplified, and this amplification served to estimate nucleated cell counts. The repertoire was sequenced with immunoSEQ multiplex PCR; TCRdb's copy has only in-frame clones and lacks some. D and trimming were read from the DNA, whereas the V and J calls and clone size are those reported in that table. The sample yields 300,000 to 400,000 clones, 88% seen once. After removal of 5 bases from V and 6 bases from J, the junction contained 18 bases not matched to a gene. CDR1 is SEHNR and CDR2 is FQNEAQ in the germline V gene (reference sequence). The CDR3 is 17 amino acids.

Sequencing was done on a sample of peripheral blood. V gene TRBV7-9 combines with J gene TRBJ1-2, with TRBD1 identical over 7 bases. This clonotype originated in a woman under 40 with COVID-19, enrolled during active disease. CDR3 region: CASSPRRGRGLRDGYTF. The CDR3 DNA reads as TGTGCCAGCAGCCCTAGGCGCGGCAGGGGGTTACGAGATGGCTACACCTTC.